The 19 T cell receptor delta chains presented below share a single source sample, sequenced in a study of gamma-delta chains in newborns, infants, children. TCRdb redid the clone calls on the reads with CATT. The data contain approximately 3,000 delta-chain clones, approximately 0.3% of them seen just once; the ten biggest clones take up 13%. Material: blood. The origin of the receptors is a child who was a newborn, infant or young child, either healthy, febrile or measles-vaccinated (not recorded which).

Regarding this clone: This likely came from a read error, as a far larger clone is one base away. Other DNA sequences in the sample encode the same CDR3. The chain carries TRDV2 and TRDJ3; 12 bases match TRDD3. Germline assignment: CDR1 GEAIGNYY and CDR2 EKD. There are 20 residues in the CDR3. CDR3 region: CACDTYWGILSSWDTRQMFF. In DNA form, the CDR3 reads TGTGCCTGCGACACCTACTGGGGGATACTTAGCTCCTGGGACACCCGACAGATGTTTTTC.

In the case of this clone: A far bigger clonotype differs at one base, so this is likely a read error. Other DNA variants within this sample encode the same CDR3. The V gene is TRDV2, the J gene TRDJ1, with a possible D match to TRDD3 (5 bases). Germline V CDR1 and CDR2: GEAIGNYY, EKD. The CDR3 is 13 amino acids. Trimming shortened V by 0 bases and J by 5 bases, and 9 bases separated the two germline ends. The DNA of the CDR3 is TGTGCCTGTGACACCTGGGGACCTGATAAACTCATCTTT. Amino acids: CACDTWGPDKLIF.

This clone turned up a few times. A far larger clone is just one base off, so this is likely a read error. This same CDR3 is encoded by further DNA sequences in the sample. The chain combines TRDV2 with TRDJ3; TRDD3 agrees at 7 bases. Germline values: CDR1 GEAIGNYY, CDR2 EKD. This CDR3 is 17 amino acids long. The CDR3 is CACDTWGSSWDTRQMFF. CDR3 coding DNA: TGTGCCTGTGACACCTGGGGGAGCTCCTGGGACACCCGACAGATGTTCTTC.

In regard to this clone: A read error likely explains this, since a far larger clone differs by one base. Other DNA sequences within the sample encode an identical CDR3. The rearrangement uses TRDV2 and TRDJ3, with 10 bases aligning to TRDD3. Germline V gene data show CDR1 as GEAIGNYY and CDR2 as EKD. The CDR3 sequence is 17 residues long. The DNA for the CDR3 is TGTGCCTGTGACGTACTGGGGGATTCCTGGGATACCCGACAGATGTTTTTC. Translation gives CACDVLGDSWDTRQMFF.

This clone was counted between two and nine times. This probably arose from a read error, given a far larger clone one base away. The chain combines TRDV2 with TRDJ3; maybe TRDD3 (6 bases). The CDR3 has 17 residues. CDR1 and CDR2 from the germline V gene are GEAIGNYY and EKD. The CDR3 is CACVRLGSSLDTRQMFF. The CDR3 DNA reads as TGTGCCTGTGTCAGGCTGGGGAGCTCCTTGGACACCCGACAGATGTTTTTC.

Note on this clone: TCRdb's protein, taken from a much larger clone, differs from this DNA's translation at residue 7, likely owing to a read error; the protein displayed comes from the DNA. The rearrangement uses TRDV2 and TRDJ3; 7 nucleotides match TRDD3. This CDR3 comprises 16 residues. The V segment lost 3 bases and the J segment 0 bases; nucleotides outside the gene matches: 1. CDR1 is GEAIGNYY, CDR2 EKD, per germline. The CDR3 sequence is CACDWGNSWDTRQMFF. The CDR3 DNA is TGTGCCTGTGACTGGGGGAACTCCTGGGACACCCGACAGATGTTTTTC.

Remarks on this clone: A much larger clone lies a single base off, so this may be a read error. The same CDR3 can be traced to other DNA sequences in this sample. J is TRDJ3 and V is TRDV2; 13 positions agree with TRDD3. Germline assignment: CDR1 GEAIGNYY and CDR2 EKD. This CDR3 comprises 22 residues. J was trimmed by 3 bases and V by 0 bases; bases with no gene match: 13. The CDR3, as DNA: TGTGCCTGTGACACCGATCTAGACTGGGGGATACGCTCGAGCTGGGACACCCGACAGATGTTTTTC. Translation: CACDTDLDWGIRSSWDTRQMFF.

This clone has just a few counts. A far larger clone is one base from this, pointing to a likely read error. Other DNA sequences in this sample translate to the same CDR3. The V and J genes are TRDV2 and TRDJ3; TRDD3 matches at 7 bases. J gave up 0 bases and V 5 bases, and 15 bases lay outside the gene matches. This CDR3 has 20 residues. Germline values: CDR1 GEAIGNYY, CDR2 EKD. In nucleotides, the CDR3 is TGTGCCTGTGTGAGGAGGGGATATACATTAAGCTCCTGGGACACCCGACAGATGTTTTTC. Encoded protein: CACVRRGYTLSSWDTRQMFF.

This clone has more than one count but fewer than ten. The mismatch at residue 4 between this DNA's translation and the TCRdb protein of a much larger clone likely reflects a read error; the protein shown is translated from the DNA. CDR3 sequence reads: CACYSVLGDTSWDTRQMFF. In DNA, the CDR3 is TGTGCCTGTTACTCGGTACTGGGGGATACTTCCTGGGACACCCGACAGATGTTTTTC. This sequence joins TRDV2 and TRDJ3; 12 bases line up with TRDD3. V lost 6 bases, J lost 1 base, and 9 bases stayed unmatched. CDR3 length equals 19 residues. The V gene's germline CDR1 is GEAIGNYY and CDR2 EKD.

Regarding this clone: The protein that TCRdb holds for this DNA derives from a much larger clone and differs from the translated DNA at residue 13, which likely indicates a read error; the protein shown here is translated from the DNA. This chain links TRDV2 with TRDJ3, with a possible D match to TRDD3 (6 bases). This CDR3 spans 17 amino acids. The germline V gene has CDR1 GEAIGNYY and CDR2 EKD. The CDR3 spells CACDTEGENWDTQQMFF. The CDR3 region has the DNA TGTGCCTGTGACACCGAGGGGGAGAACTGGGACACCCAACAGATGTTTTTC.

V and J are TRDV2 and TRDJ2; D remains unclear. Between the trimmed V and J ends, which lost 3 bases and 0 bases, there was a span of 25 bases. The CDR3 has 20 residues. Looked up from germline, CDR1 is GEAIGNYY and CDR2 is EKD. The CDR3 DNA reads TGTGCCTGTGACGCAACTCCCAGTACTGTGGGCTTCGCTTTGACAGCACAACTCTTCTTT. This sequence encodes CACDATPSTVGFALTAQLFF.

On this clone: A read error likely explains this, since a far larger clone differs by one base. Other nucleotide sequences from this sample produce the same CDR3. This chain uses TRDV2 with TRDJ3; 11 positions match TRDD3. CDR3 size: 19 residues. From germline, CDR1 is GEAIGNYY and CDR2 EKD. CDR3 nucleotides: TGTGCCTGTGACACCGTACTGGGGGATAGCTCCTGGGATACCCGACAGATGTTTTTC. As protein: CACDTVLGDSSWDTRQMFF.

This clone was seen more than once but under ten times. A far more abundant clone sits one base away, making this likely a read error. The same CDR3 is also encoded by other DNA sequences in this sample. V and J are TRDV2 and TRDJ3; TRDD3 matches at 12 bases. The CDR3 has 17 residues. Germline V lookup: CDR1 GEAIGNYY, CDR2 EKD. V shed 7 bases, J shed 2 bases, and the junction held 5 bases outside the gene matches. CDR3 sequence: CACDYWGIPWDTRQMFF. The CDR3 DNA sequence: TGTGCCTGCGACTACTGGGGGATACCCTGGGACACCCGACAGATGTTTTTC.

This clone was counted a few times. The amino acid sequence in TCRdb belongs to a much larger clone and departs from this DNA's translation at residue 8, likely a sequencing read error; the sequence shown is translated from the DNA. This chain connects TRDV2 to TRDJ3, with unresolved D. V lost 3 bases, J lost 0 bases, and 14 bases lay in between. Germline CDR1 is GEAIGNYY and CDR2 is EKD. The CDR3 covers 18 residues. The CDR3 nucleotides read TGTGCCTGTGACCTACCGCGAGCCAGCTCCTGGGACACCCGACAGATGTTTTTC. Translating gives CACDLPRASSWDTRQMFF.

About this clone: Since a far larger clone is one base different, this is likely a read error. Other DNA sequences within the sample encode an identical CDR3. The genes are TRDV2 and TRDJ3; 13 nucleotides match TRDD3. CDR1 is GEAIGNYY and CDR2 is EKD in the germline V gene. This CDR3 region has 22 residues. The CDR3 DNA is TGTGCCTGTGACACCTCCCCTACTGGGGGATACGGGGTATCCTGGGACACCCGGCAGATGTTTTTC. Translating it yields CACDTSPTGGYGVSWDTRQMFF.

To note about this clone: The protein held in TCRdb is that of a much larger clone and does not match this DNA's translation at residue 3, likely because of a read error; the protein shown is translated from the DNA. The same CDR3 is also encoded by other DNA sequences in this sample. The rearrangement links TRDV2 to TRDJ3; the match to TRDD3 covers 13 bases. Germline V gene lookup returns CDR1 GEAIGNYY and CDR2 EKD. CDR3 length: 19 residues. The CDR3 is CARDTVLGDTPWDTRQMFF. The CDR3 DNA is TGTGCCCGTGACACTGTACTGGGGGATACGCCCTGGGACACCCGACAGATGTTTTTC.

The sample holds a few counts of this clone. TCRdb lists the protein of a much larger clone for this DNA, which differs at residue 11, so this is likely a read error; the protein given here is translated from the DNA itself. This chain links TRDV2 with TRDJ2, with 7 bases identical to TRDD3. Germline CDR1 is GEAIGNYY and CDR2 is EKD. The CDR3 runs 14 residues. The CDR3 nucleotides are TGTGCCTGTGACCCCTGGGGGGTAGAAGCACGACTCTTCTTT. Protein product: CACDPWGVEARLFF.

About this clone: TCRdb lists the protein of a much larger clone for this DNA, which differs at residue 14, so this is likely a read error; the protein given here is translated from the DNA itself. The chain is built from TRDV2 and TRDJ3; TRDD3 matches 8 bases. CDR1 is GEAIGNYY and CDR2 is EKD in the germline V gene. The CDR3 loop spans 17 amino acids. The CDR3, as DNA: TGTGCCTGTGACAGGCTGGGGGACCCCTGGGACACCCGACTGATGTTTTTC. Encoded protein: CACDRLGDPWDTRLMFF.

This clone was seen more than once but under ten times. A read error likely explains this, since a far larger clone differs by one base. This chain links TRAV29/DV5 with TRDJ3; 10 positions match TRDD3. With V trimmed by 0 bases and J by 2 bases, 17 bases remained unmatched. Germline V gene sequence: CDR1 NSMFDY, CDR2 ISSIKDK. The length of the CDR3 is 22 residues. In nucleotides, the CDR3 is TGTGCAGCAAGCGGGAGTCGACTGGGGGATCTCCTTCGGGCCTGGGACACCCGACAGATGTTTTTC. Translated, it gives CAASGSRLGDLLRAWDTRQMFF.